The next 4 T cell receptor beta chains were all read from a single sample in a study of T cells after yellow fever vaccination. TCRdb re-called the 5' RACE reads through MiXCR, storing one row per CDR3 protein. In the table there are about 58,000 distinct CDR3 sequences, 7.1% of which are singletons. The starting material was CD8+ T cells sorted from PBMCs, obtained on the day of the first yellow fever vaccination. The receptor set was obtained from a man in his late teens or twenties who received the YFV17D yellow fever vaccine.

This clonotype was seen repeatedly, ten times or more. The V and J genes are TRBV6-2 or TRBV6-3 and TRBJ2-3; 7 positions match TRBD2. V was clipped by 2 bases and J by 2 bases; unmatched bases: 7. This CDR3 has 16 amino acids. The V gene's germline CDR1 is MNHEY and CDR2 SVGEGT. The CDR3 protein is CASSYPGLLDTDTQYF. The CDR3 nucleotides are TGTGCCAGCAGTTACCCGGGACTATTAGACACAGATACGCAGTATTTT.

This clonotype was observed a handful of times. The V and J genes are TRBV5-1 and TRBJ1-3, with TRBD1 identical over 7 bases. The V and J ends lost 0 bases and 6 bases, in that order; junction bases with no gene match: 12. The germline CDR1 and CDR2 sequences are SGHRS and YFSETQ. This CDR3 has 17 amino acids. The CDR3: CASSLAGDRKLQNTIYF. The CDR3, as DNA: TGCGCCAGCAGCTTGGCCGGGGACAGAAAACTCCAAAACACCATATATTTT.

This clonotype was found a few times. The V gene is TRBV5-6, the J gene TRBJ1-1; weak D call: TRBD1 (5 bases). With 4 bases removed from V and 8 bases from J, the gap between germline ends came to 12 bases. The CDR3 length is 12 residues. The germline V gene encodes CDR1 SGHDT and CDR2 YYEEEE. The CDR3 DNA reads TGTGCCAGCAGCCCAGGGAATAGGGAAGCTTTCTTT. Translation: CASSPGNREAFF.

This clonotype occurred many times. The chain is built from TRBV10-3 and TRBJ1-6, with D uncertain. V lost 8 bases, J lost 1 base, and 12 bases lay in between. Per the germline V gene, CDR1 is ENHRY and CDR2 is SYGVKD. CDR3 length: 15 residues. This chain's CDR3 is CAIAGSGSYNSPLHF. CDR3 nucleotide sequence: TGTGCCATCGCAGGATCCGGATCCTATAATTCACCCCTCCACTTT.